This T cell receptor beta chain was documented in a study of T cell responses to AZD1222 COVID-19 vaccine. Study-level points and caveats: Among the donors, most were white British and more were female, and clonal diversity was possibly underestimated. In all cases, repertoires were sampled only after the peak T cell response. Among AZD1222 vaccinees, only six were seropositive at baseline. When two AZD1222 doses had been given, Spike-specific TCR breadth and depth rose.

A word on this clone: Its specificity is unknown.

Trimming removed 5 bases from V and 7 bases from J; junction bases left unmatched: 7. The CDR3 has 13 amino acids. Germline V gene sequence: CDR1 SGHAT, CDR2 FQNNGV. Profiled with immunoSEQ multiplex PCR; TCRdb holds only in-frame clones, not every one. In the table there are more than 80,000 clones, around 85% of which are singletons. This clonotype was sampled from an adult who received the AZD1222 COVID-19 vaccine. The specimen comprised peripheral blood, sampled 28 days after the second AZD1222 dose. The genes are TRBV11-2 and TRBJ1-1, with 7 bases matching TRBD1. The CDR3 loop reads CASSRLRDSEAFF. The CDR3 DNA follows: TGTGCCAGCAGCCGGCTCCGGGACAGTGAAGCTTTCTTT.